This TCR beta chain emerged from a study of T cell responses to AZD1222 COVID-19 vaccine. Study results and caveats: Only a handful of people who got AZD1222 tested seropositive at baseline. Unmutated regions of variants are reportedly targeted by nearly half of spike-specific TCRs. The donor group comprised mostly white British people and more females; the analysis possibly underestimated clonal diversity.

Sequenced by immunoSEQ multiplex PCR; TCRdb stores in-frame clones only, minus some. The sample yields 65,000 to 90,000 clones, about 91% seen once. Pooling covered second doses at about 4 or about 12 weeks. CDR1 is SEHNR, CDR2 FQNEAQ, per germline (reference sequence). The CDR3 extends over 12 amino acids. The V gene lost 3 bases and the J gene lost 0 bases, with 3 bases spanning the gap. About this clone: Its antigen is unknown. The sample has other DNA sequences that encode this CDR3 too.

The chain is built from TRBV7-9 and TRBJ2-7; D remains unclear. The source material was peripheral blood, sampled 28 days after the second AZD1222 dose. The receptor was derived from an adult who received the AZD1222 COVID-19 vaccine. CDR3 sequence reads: CASSLGSYEQYF. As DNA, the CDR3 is TGTGCCAGCAGCTTGGGCTCCTACGAGCAGTACTTC.